This TCR beta chain was obtained from a study of vaccination effects on CD4 cells after COVID-19. Sequencing in the ViraFEST assay came after antigen-specific CD4+ T cells had been expanded with viral peptide pools, which were used to stimulate PBMC. Upon completion of approximately ten days in culture, CD4+ T cells were isolated. Participants received two doses of either the BNT162b2 or mRNA-1273 vaccine. Concerning this clone: Its matching antigen is unknown.

The CDR3 has 15 amino acids. Trimming cost V 6 bases and J 4 bases; bases outside gene matches: 10. CDR1 MRHNA and CDR2 SNTAGT come from the germline V gene. This table comes from immunoSEQ multiplex PCR, and its TCRdb copy is limited to in-frame clones, with some not included. The sample comprises approximately 83,000 clones, under 80% of which are singletons, and about 1% rests with the top ten. The sequencing here drew on CD4+ T cells from PBMCs cultured with HCoV-OC43 spike peptides, taken after COVID-19 vaccination. Subset denoted: HCoV-OC43 spike overlapping peptide pool stimulation. The clonotype comes from a human donor who received a COVID-19 vaccine. The chain employs TRBV6-4 and TRBJ2-5; TRBD2 matches 8 bases. CDR3 sequence: CASRRSGLDGETQYF. The DNA for the CDR3 is TGTGCCAGCAGACGCTCGGGACTAGATGGAGAGACCCAGTACTTC.